Listed below are T cell receptor beta chains from one sample, sequenced in a study of OX40 agonist ivuxolimab in advanced cancers. Sequencing was performed with immunoSEQ multiplex PCR; in TCRdb, only in-frame clones are kept and a portion is missing. The sample holds 81,000 or so clones, 85% to 90% seen once. The material sequenced was CD4+ or CD8+ T cells sorted from blood, taken in a trial of the OX40 agonist ivuxolimab. The origin of the receptors is an adult with an advanced solid tumor such as melanoma, head and neck, liver or kidney cancer. Each CDR3 is given with its conserved first and last residue. The order of the fields is D gene, clone size, V gene, J gene, CDR3 protein, CDR3 DNA. D genes are given only for firm matches. Size is stated for part of the rows, as once, few or many counts, or as a class when the clone is expanded.

-	-	TRBV5-1	TRBJ1-5	CASSFSFGGGQPQHF	TGCGCCAGCAGCTTTTCATTTGGGGGTGGACAGCCCCAGCATTTT
-	-	TRBV6-6	TRBJ1-5	CATQSGAQPQHF	TGTGCCACCCAAAGTGGGGCTCAGCCCCAGCATTTT
-	-	TRBV2	TRBJ1-2	CASSEVLANYGYTF	TGTGCCAGCAGTGAAGTCTTAGCTAACTATGGCTACACCTTC
-	-	TRBV5-1	TRBJ2-3	CASSPDRSYTDTQYF	TGCGCCAGCAGCCCTGACAGGTCTTACACAGATACGCAGTATTTT
-	-	TRBV7-2	TRBJ1-2	CASSFQTRGGYTF	TGTGCCAGCAGCTTTCAGACACGGGGAGGCTACACCTTC
-	few	TRBV11-2	TRBJ2-6	CASSPQGASSGANVLTF	TGTGCCAGCAGCCCGCAGGGTGCTAGCTCTGGGGCCAACGTCCTGACTTTC
-	-	TRBV7-3	TRBJ2-1	CASSTRPSGGRDEQFF	TGTGCCAGCAGCACAAGGCCTAGTGGAGGGCGCGATGAGCAGTTCTTC
-	-	TRBV19	TRBJ1-4	CASSSTGSLKLFF	TGTGCCAGTAGTTCCACCGGGTCCCTAAAACTGTTTTTT
-	-	TRBV4-1	TRBJ2-1	CASSQGRVFF	TGCGCCAGCAGCCAGGGTAGAGTGTTCTTC
-	-	TRBV20-1	TRBJ1-1	CSAPDRREAFF	TGCAGTGCCCCCGACAGACGTGAAGCTTTCTTT
TRBD1	-	TRBV5-1	TRBJ2-1	CASSLRDSGTNEQFF	TGCGCCAGCAGCTTGCGGGACAGCGGCACCAATGAGCAGTTCTTC
-	-	TRBV28	TRBJ1-4	CASSLNREGEKLFF	TGTGCCAGCAGTTTAAACAGGGAGGGAGAAAAACTGTTTTTT
-	-	TRBV21-1	TRBJ2-1	CASSKTPGTSGGTSYNEQFF	TGTGCCAGCAGCAAAACTCCCGGGACTAGTGGGGGGACATCCTACAATGAGCAGTTCTTC
-	-	TRBV7-3	TRBJ2-1	CASSSGHAGFHSEQFF	TGTGCCAGCAGCTCCGGACACGCAGGGTTCCACAGTGAGCAGTTCTTC
-	-	TRBV6-6	TRBJ2-2	CASSYVGANTGELFF	TGTGCCAGCAGTTACGTGGGGGCGAACACCGGGGAGCTGTTTTTT
-	-	TRBV29-1	TRBJ2-3	CSALDGIIDTQYF	TGCAGCGCTCTTGACGGGATCATAGATACGCAGTATTTT
TRBD1	-	TRBV2	TRBJ1-2	CASSLTTGTGADTF	TGTGCCAGCAGTCTCACTACCGGGACAGGGGCTGACACCTTC
TRBD1	-	TRBV2	TRBJ1-1	CASSDDGQGDTEAFF	TGTGCCAGCAGTGATGACGGACAGGGGGACACTGAAGCTTTCTTT
TRBD2	-	TRBV11-2	TRBJ2-5	CASSPPGGETQYF	TGTGCCAGCAGCCCCCCGGGGGGGGAGACCCAGTACTTC
-	-	TRBV5-6	TRBJ2-5	CASSLAREETQYF	TGTGCCAGCAGCTTGGCAAGGGAAGAGACCCAGTACTTC
TRBD1	once	TRBV9	TRBJ2-7	CASSVHRDSSYEQYF	TGTGCCAGCAGCGTGCACCGGGACAGCTCCTACGAGCAGTACTTC
TRBD1	-	TRBV11-2	TRBJ1-1	CASSPTGTANTEAFF	TGTGCCAGCAGCCCTACCGGGACAGCGAACACTGAAGCTTTCTTT
TRBD2	-	TRBV5-4	TRBJ2-1	CASSWASTSGGEDEQFF	TGTGCCAGCAGCTGGGCGAGCACTAGTGGGGGGGAGGATGAGCAGTTCTTC
-	once	TRBV5-1	TRBJ2-7	CASSPRWPGPYEQYF	TGCGCCAGCAGCCCAAGATGGCCAGGGCCCTACGAGCAGTACTTC
-	-	TRBV9	TRBJ1-2	CASSPGARENNYGYTF	TGTGCCAGCAGCCCCGGGGCTCGGGAGAATAACTATGGCTACACCTTC
-	once	TRBV5-1	TRBJ2-5	CASSRPLGQETQYF	TGCGCCAGCAGCCGACCATTAGGCCAAGAGACCCAGTACTTC
-	-	TRBV12-5	TRBJ1-1	CASGRGRNTEAFF	TGTGCTAGTGGCCGAGGCCGGAACACTGAAGCTTTCTTT
-	-	TRBV7-2	TRBJ1-1	CASSLVGSPKEAFF	TGTGCCAGCAGCTTAGTCGGGTCCCCGAAAGAAGCTTTCTTT
-	-	TRBV2	TRBJ1-2	CASISQPPGGGYTF	TGTGCCAGCATCAGTCAGCCCCCGGGGGGGGGCTACACCTTC
-	-	TRBV7-3	TRBJ2-4	CASSLAGADIQYF	TGTGCCAGCAGCTTAGCGGGGGCCGACATTCAGTACTTC
-	-	TRBV7-3	TRBJ1-1	CASSPQGIAEAFF	TGTGCCAGCAGCCCACAGGGAATCGCTGAAGCTTTCTTT
-	-	TRBV5-1	TRBJ2-1	CASSFGLVSSYNEQFF	TGCGCCAGCAGCTTCGGGCTCGTCAGCTCCTACAATGAGCAGTTCTTC
TRBD2	-	TRBV5-1	TRBJ2-5	CASSQLAGQETQYF	TGCGCCAGCAGCCAACTAGCGGGTCAAGAGACCCAGTACTTC
-	-	TRBV18	TRBJ1-4	CASSPRDPEKLFF	TGTGCCAGCTCACCCCGGGACCCTGAAAAACTGTTTTTT
-	-	TRBV7-8	TRBJ2-1	CASSLQGTSYNEQFF	TGTGCCAGCAGCTTACAGGGTACGTCCTACAATGAGCAGTTCTTC
-	-	TRBV7-3	TRBJ2-7	CASSLSPVSSYEQYF	TGTGCCAGCAGCTTAAGTCCGGTTAGCTCCTACGAGCAGTACTTC
TRBD1	-	TRBV6-6	TRBJ1-1	CASSWGQGGTEAFF	TGTGCCAGCAGTTGGGGACAGGGCGGCACTGAAGCTTTCTTT
TRBD1	-	TRBV18	TRBJ2-2	CASSPITGAGELFF	TGTGCCAGCTCACCAATTACAGGGGCCGGGGAGCTGTTTTTT
-	once	TRBV27	TRBJ1-5	CASSHSGGQPQHF	TGTGCCAGCAGCCACTCGGGGGGTCAGCCCCAGCATTTT
-	-	TRBV15	TRBJ1-5	CATSRDRQWEPQHF	TGTGCCACCAGCAGAGATCGGCAGTGGGAGCCCCAGCATTTT
-	-	TRBV9	TRBJ2-7	CASSSTEGFYEQYF	TGTGCCAGCAGCTCGACTGAGGGATTTTACGAGCAGTACTTC
TRBD1	-	TRBV19	TRBJ2-2	CASSREPQGAGELFF	TGTGCCAGTAGCCGTGAACCACAGGGGGCCGGGGAGCTGTTTTTT
-	-	TRBV4-1	TRBJ2-2	CASSPDELGSGELFF	TGCGCCAGCAGCCCAGACGAGCTAGGATCCGGGGAGCTGTTTTTT
-	-	TRBV5-4	TRBJ2-5	CASSLKGEETQYF	TGTGCCAGCAGCTTAAAAGGGGAAGAGACCCAGTACTTC
-	-	TRBV18	TRBJ2-5	CASSRRGEETQYF	TGTGCCAGCTCACGCAGGGGAGAAGAGACCCAGTACTTC
-	-	TRBV10-3	TRBJ1-3	CATAGDSGNTIYF	TGTGCCACCGCAGGAGACTCTGGAAACACCATATATTTT